This T cell receptor beta chain was identified in a study of CD8 T cells in ankylosing spondylitis. This clonotype has only a few counts. Germline V gene data show CDR1 as SGHTA and CDR2 as FQGNSA. V was cut by 1 base and J by 2 bases, with 11 bases left in between. The CDR3 runs 15 residues. TCRdb reprocessed the 5' RACE reads with MiXCR, giving one entry per CDR3 protein. The profile shows 180,000 or so distinct CDR3 sequences, 11% of them singletons. The chain combines TRBV7-2 with TRBJ1-2; weak D call: TRBD1 (5 bases). The sample was blood, either unsorted or a sorted T cell fraction (not recorded which). The receptor was derived from a male donor with ankylosing spondylitis or in good health (not recorded which). CDR3 DNA: TGTGCCAGCAGCTTAGACGACAGTTCGAACTATGGCTACACCTTC. It translates to CASSLDDSSNYGYTF.